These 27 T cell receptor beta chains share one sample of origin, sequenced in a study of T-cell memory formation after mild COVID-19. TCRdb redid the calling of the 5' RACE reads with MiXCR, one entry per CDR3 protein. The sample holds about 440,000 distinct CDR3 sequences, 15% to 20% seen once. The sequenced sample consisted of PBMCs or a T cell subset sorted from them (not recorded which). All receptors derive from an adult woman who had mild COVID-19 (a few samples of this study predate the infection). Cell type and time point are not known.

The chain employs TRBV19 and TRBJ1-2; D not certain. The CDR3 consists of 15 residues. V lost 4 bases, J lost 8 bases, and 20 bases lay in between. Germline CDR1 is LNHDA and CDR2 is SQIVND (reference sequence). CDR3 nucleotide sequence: TGTGCCAGTAGTACGAACGATCTAGCGGGCATCGGCTACACCTTC. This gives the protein CASSTNDLAGIGYTF.

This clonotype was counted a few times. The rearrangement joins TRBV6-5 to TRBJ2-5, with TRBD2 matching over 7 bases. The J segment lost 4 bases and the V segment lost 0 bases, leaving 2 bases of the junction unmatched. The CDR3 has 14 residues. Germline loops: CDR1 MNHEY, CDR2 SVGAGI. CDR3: CASSYSTGGETQYF. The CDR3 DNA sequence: TGTGCCAGCAGTTACTCGACGGGGGGAGAGACCCAGTACTTC.

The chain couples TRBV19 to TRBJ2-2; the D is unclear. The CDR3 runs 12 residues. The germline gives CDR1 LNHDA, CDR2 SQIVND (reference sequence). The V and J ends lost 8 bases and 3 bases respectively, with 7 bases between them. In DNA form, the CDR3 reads TGTGCCAGTCCTACGGACACCGGGGAGCTGTTTTTT. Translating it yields CASPTDTGELFF.

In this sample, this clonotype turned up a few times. CDR3 loop: CASSVAAGGDEQYF. The DNA of the CDR3 is TGTGCCAGCAGCGTAGCGGCAGGGGGAGACGAGCAGTACTTC. The chain joins TRBV9 to TRBJ2-7; 7 bases match TRBD1. The CDR3 is 14 amino acids. The V gene's germline CDR1 is SGDLS and CDR2 YYNGEE. The junction had 5 bases not matched to a gene; V was cut back by 0 bases and J by 5 bases.

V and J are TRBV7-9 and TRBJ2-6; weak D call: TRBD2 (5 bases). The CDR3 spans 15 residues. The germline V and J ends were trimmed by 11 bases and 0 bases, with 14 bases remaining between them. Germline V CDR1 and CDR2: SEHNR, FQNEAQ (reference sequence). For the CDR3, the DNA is TGTGCCGCGGGCCCTGATACCTCTGGGGCCAACGTCCTGACTTTC. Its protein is CAAGPDTSGANVLTF.

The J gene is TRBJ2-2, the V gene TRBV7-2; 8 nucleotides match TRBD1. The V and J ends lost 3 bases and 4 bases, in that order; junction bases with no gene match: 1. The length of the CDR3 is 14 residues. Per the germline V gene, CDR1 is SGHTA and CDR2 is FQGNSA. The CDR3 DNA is TGTGCCAGCAGCTTCACAGGGGGCACCGGGGAGCTGTTTTTT. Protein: CASSFTGGTGELFF.

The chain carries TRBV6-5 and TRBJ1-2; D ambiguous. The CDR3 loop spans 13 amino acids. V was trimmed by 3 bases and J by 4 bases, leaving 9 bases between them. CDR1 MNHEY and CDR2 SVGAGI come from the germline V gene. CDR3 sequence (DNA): TGTGCCAGCAGTTATGGATATAGCTATGGCTACACCTTC. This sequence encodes CASSYGYSYGYTF.

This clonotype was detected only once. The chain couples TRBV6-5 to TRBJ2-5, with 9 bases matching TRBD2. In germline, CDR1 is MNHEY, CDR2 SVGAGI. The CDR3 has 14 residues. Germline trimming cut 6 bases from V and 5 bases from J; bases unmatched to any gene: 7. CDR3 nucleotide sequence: TGTGCCAGCAGCCCGGCTAGCGGGGTGGAGACCCAGTACTTC. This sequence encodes CASSPASGVETQYF.

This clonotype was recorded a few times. The CDR3 loop reads CASSQGMRTGGTDTQYF. The CDR3 DNA follows: TGCGCCAGCAGCCAAGGGATGAGGACAGGTGGCACAGATACGCAGTATTTT. The chain carries TRBV4-3 and TRBJ2-3; 7 positions match TRBD1. V trimming: 1 base; J trimming: 1 base; junction bases outside the gene matches: 8. From germline, CDR1 is LGHNA and CDR2 YSLEER. CDR3 length equals 17 residues.

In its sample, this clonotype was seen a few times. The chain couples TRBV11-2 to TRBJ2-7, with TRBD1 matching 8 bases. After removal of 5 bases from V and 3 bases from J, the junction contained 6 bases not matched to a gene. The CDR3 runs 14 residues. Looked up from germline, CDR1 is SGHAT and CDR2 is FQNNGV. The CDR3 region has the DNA TGTGCCAGCAGCGTAAGGACAGGGTTCTACGAGCAGTACTTC. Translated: CASSVRTGFYEQYF.

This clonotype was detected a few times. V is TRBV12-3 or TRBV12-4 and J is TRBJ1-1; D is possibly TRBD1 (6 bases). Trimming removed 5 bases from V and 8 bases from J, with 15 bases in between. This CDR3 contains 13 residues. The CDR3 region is CASSPGTSLEAFF. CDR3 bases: TGTGCCAGCAGTCCTGGGACAAGTTTAGAAGCTTTCTTT.

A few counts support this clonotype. The DNA of the CDR3 is TGTGCCAGCAGCGTAGCAGCGGGACAAGAGACCCAGTACTTC. Amino acids: CASSVAAGQETQYF. V gene TRBV9 combines with J gene TRBJ2-5; 7 nucleotides match TRBD2. V dropped 0 bases and J dropped 2; count of bases not matched to a gene: 1. This CDR3 comprises 14 residues. Germline V gene data show CDR1 as SGDLS and CDR2 as YYNGEE.

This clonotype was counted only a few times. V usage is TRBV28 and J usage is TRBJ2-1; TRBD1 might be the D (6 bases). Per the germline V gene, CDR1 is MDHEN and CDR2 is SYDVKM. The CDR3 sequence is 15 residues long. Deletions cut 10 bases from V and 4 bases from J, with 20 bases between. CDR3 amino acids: CAILGWDKGYNEQFF. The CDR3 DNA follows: TGTGCCATCCTGGGGTGGGACAAGGGGTACAATGAGCAGTTCTTC.

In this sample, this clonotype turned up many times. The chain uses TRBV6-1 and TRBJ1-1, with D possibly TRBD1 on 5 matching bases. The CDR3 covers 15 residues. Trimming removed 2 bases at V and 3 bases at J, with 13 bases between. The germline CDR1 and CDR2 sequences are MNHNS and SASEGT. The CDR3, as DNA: TGTGCCAGCAGTGAAAAGTCGGGGGTCTACACTGAAGCTTTCTTT. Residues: CASSEKSGVYTEAFF.

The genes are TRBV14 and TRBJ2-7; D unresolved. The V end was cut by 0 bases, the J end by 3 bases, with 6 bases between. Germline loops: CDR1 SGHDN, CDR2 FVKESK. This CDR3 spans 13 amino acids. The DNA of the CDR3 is TGTGCCAGCAGCCAAGACAGGCTCTACGAGCAGTACTTC. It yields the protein CASSQDRLYEQYF.

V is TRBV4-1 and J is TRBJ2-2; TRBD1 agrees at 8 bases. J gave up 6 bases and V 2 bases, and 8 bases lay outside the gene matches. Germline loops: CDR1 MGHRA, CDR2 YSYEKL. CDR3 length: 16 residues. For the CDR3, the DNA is TGCGCCAGCAGCCAACCCTATAGGACAGGGCCCGGGGAGCTGTTTTTT. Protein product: CASSQPYRTGPGELFF.

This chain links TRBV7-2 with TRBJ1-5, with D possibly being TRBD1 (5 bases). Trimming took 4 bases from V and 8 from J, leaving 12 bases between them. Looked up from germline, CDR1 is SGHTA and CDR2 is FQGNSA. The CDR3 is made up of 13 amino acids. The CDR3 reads CASSSQVSEPQHF. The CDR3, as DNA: TGTGCCAGCAGCTCACAGGTCTCGGAGCCCCAGCATTTT.

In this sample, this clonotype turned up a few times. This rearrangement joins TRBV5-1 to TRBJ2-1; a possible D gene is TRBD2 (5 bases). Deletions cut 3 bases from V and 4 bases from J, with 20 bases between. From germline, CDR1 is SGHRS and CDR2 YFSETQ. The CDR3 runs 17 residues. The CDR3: CASSSETGRGGYNEQFF. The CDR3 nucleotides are TGCGCCAGCAGCTCGGAAACTGGGCGTGGAGGATACAATGAGCAGTTCTTC.

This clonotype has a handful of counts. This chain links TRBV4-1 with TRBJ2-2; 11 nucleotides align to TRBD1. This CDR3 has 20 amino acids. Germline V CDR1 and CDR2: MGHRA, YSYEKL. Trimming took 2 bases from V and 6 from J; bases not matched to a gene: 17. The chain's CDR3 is CASSQNVIGQGATYAGELFF. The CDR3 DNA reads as TGCGCCAGCAGCCAAAACGTGATTGGACAGGGGGCGACCTATGCCGGGGAGCTGTTTTTT.

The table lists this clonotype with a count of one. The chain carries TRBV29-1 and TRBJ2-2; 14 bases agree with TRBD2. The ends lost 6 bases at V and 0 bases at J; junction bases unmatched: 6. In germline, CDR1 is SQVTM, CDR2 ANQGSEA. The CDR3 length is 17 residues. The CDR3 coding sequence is TGCAGCGTGGGGGGACTAGCGGGAGTTTCGAACACCGGGGAGCTGTTTTTT. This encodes CSVGGLAGVSNTGELFF.

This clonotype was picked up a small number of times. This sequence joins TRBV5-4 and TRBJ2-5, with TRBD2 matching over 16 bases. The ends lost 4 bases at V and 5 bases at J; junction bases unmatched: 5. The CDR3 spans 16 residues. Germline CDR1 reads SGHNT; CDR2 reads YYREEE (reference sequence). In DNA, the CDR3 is TGTGCCAGCAGCCTCGGGACTAGCGGGGGGGCGGAGACCCAGTACTTC. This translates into CASSLGTSGGAETQYF.

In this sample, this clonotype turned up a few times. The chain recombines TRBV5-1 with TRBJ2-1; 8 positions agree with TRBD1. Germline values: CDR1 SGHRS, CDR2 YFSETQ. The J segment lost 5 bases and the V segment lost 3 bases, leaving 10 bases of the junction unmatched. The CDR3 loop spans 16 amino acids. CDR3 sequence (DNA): TGCGCCAGCAGCTCTTACAGGGGGTCCACCGACAATGAGCAGTTCTTC. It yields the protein CASSSYRGSTDNEQFF. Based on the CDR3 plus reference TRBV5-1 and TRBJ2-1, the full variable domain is KAGVTQTPRYLIKTRGQQVTLSCSPISGHRSVSWYQQTPGQGLQFLFEYFSETQRNKGNFPGRFSGRQFSNSRSEMNVSTLELGDSALYLCASSSYRGSTDNEQFFGPGTRLTVL.

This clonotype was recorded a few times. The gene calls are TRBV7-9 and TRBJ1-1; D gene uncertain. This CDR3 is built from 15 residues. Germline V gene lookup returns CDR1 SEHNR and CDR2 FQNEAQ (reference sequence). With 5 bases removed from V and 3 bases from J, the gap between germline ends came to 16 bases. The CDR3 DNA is TGTGCCAGCAGCCAAGCCGGTGAGGCGGACACTGAAGCTTTCTTT. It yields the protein CASSQAGEADTEAFF.

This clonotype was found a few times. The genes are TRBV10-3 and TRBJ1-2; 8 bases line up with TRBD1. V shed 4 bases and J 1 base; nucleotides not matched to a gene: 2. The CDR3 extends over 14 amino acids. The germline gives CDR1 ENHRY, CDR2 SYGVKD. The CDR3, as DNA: TGTGCCATCAGTGGACAGGGGCTTAACTATGGCTACACCTTC. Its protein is CAISGQGLNYGYTF.

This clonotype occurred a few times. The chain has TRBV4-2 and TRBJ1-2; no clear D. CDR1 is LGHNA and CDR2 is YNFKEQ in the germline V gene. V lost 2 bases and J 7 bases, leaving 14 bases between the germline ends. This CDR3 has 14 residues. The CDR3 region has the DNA TGTGCCAGCAGCCAACTCGGGCGAGAGGGTGGCTACACCTTC. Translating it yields CASSQLGREGGYTF.

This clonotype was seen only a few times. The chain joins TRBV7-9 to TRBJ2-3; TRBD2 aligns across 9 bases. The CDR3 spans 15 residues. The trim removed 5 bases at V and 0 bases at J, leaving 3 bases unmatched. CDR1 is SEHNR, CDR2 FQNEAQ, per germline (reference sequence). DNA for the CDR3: TGTGCCAGCAGCCAGGGACTAGCAAGCACAGATACGCAGTATTTT. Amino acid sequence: CASSQGLASTDTQYF.

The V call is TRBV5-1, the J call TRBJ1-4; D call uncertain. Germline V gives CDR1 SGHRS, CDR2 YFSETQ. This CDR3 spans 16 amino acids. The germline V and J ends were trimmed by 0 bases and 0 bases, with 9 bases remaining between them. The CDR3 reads CASSLDKTPTNEKLFF. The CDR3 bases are TGCGCCAGCAGCTTGGACAAGACACCAACTAATGAAAAACTGTTTTTT.